A single sample gave rise to the 17 T cell receptor beta chains below, sequenced in a study of OX40 agonist ivuxolimab in advanced cancers. The data were produced by immunoSEQ multiplex PCR, yet TCRdb's version contains in-frame clones alone and is incomplete. The table has 65,000 to 95,000 clones, around four fifths seen once. Sample: CD4+ or CD8+ T cells sorted from blood, taken in a trial of the OX40 agonist ivuxolimab. These receptors were collected from an adult with an advanced solid tumor such as melanoma, head and neck, liver or kidney cancer.

This clone came up a few times. The chain links TRBV7-2 to TRBJ1-1; 7 bases match TRBD1. After removal of 4 bases from V and 3 bases from J, the junction contained 2 bases not matched to a gene. Germline lookup yields CDR1 SGHTA and CDR2 FQGNSA. CDR3 size: 13 residues. The CDR3 here is CASSSQGDTEAFF. The CDR3 DNA follows: TGTGCCAGCAGCTCCCAGGGGGACACTGAAGCTTTCTTT.

This chain joins TRBV7-2 and TRBJ2-2, with no clear D. The V gene lost 4 bases and the J gene lost 0 bases, with 3 bases spanning the gap. The CDR3 totals 13 residues. Germline V CDR1 and CDR2: SGHTA, FQGNSA. The CDR3 coding sequence is TGTGCCAGCAGCTGGGCGAACACCGGGGAGCTGTTTTTT. This encodes CASSWANTGELFF.

In nucleotides, the CDR3 is TGTGCCAGTAGTTGGGGGGGCTCGGGTGAAAAACTGTTTTTT. Amino acids: CASSWGGSGEKLFF. The chain couples TRBV19 to TRBJ1-4; D is possibly TRBD1 (6 bases). The CDR3 is 14 amino acids. Trimming left V 5 bases short and J 7 bases short, with 14 bases between. The germline V gene has CDR1 LNHDA and CDR2 SQIVND (reference sequence).

J is TRBJ2-3 and V is TRBV6-5; maybe TRBD2 (7 bases). The germline CDR1 and CDR2 sequences are MNHEY and SVGAGI. The V gene lost 6 bases and the J gene lost 9 bases, with 16 bases spanning the gap. CDR3 length: 13 amino acids. The CDR3 reads CASRRGLGETQYF. In DNA, the CDR3 is TGTGCCAGCAGGCGGGGGCTAGGGGAGACGCAGTATTTT.

The rearrangement uses TRBV2 and TRBJ1-4, with D hard to call. CDR1 is SNHLY and CDR2 is FYNNEI in the germline V gene. V was trimmed by 7 bases and J by 2 bases, leaving 11 bases between them. The CDR3 consists of 14 residues. The CDR3 DNA reads TGTGCCAGCAAGGTCGGTCTTACTAATGAAAAACTGTTTTTT. Amino acid sequence: CASKVGLTNEKLFF.

This clone was picked up one time. The rearrangement uses TRBV19 and TRBJ1-2, with 9 bases matching TRBD1. The germline CDR1 and CDR2 sequences are LNHDA and SQIVND (reference sequence). CDR3 size: 14 residues. Trimming cost V 7 bases and J 6 bases; bases outside gene matches: 9. The CDR3: CASNNRGQVDGYTF. CDR3 in DNA: TGTGCCAGTAATAACAGGGGGCAGGTTGATGGCTACACCTTC.

The rearrangement uses TRBV27 and TRBJ2-7; a possible D gene is TRBD2 (5 bases). CDR1 and CDR2 from the germline V gene are MNHEY and SMNVEV (reference sequence). The CDR3 is 14 residues long. V was trimmed by 4 bases and J by 3 bases, leaving 13 bases between them. The CDR3 region has the DNA TGTGCCAGCAGTTCGATTCTCGGGGACTACGAGCAGTACTTC. This gives the protein CASSSILGDYEQYF.

J is TRBJ1-4 and V is TRBV19; no clear D. In germline, CDR1 is LNHDA, CDR2 SQIVND (reference sequence). Trimming took off 5 bases at V and 5 bases at J, with 18 bases between the two ends. CDR3 size: 16 residues. CDR3 loop: CASSSVALGKNEKLFF. The CDR3 DNA reads TGTGCCAGTAGTTCGGTGGCCTTGGGAAAAAATGAAAAACTGTTTTTT. Supplemented by reference TRBV19 and TRBJ1-4, the full variable domain reads DGGITQSPKYLFRKEGQNVTLSCEQNLNHDAMYWYRQDPGQGLRLIYYSQIVNDFQKGDIAEGYSVSREKKESFPLTVTSAQKNPTAFYLCASSSVALGKNEKLFFGSGTQLSVL.

The V gene is TRBV9, the J gene TRBJ2-7; D unclear. CDR3 size: 15 residues. V lost 2 bases, J lost 0 bases, and 12 bases lay in between. Germline assignment: CDR1 SGDLS and CDR2 YYNGEE. CDR3 residues: CASSVGFRSSYEQYF. For the CDR3, the DNA is TGTGCCAGCAGCGTTGGGTTCCGGTCCTCCTACGAGCAGTACTTC.

This clone appeared a single time. In DNA form, the CDR3 reads TGTGCCAGCACCGGCCAGGTACGGGACCAGCAGTACTTC. Its protein is CASTGQVRDQQYF. The chain recombines TRBV6-1 with TRBJ2-7; D possibly matches TRBD1 or TRBD2 (5 bases each). V was clipped by 7 bases and J by 8 bases, with 18 bases between them. Germline-derived CDR1 and CDR2 are MNHNS and SASEGT. This CDR3 comprises 13 residues.

The V call is TRBV7-8, the J call TRBJ2-7; TRBD1 agrees at 9 bases. The germline CDR1 and CDR2 sequences are SGHVS and FQNEAQ. V dropped 1 base and J dropped 7; count of bases not matched to a gene: 5. The CDR3 extends over 14 amino acids. Written as DNA, the CDR3 is TGTGCCAGCAGCTTAGGGGACAGGGTGGGGGAGCAGTACTTC. Translation: CASSLGDRVGEQYF.

The chain has TRBV25-1 and TRBJ2-1, with a possible D match to TRBD1 (5 bases). Germline values: CDR1 MGHDK, CDR2 SYGVNS. With 5 bases removed from V and 14 bases from J, the gap between germline ends came to 16 bases. This CDR3 comprises 12 residues. CDR3: CASSPQWGKKFF. In DNA, the CDR3 is TGTGCCAGCAGTCCCCAATGGGGCAAGAAGTTCTTC.

This clone was counted once. The chain employs TRBV11-2 and TRBJ2-2; D is unresolved. The CDR3 loop spans 14 amino acids. In germline, CDR1 is SGHAT, CDR2 FQNNGV. The V and J ends lost 2 bases and 8 bases respectively, with 12 bases between them. Written as DNA, the CDR3 is TGTGCCAGCAGCTTAATTGGAGATGCGGGGGAGCTGTTTTTT. Encoded protein: CASSLIGDAGELFF.

The chain has TRBV5-1 and TRBJ2-6; D is uncertain. This CDR3 has 14 residues. The germline V and J ends were trimmed by 6 bases and 7 bases, with 14 bases remaining between them. In germline, CDR1 is SGHRS, CDR2 YFSETQ. CDR3 amino acids: CASTEVSRANVLTF. DNA of the CDR3: TGCGCCAGCACCGAAGTCTCTAGAGCCAACGTCCTGACTTTC.

This clone came up once. The genes are TRBV4-1 and TRBJ1-1; D is unclear. The CDR3 runs to 13 residues. The germline V and J ends were trimmed by 4 bases and 1 base, with 7 bases remaining between them. Germline lookup yields CDR1 MGHRA and CDR2 YSYEKL. CDR3: CASSRAENTEAFF. Written as DNA, the CDR3 is TGCGCCAGCAGCCGGGCGGAGAACACTGAAGCTTTCTTT.

The chain recombines TRBV10-3 with TRBJ2-3; 10 bases align to TRBD2. Germline V CDR1 and CDR2: ENHRY, SYGVKD. The CDR3 length is 16 residues. V was pared by 3 bases and J by 3 bases, with 6 bases of the junction left unmatched. In DNA, the CDR3 is TGTGCCATCAGTGAAAATCTAGCGGGAGTGACAGATACGCAGTATTTT. Amino acid sequence: CAISENLAGVTDTQYF.

The genes are TRBV5-1 and TRBJ2-7; D is possibly TRBD2 (6 bases). The V gene lost 4 bases and the J gene lost 6 bases, with 14 bases spanning the gap. The CDR3 loop spans 13 amino acids. In germline, CDR1 is SGHRS, CDR2 YFSETQ. This chain's CDR3 is CASSLGGVLEQYF. The CDR3 DNA reads TGCGCCAGCAGCCTCGGGGGAGTACTCGAGCAGTACTTC.